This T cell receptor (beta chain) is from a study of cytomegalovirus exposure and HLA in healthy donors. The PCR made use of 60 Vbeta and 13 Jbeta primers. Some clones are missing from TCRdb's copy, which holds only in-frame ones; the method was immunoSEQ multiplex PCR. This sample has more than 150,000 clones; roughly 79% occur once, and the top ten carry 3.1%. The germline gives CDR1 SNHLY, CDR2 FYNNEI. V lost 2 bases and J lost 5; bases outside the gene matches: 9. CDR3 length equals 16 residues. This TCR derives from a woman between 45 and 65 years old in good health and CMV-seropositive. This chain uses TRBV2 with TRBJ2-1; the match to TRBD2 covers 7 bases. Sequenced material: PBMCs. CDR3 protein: CASSEITSEVDNEQFF. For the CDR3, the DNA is TGTGCCAGCAGTGAAATTACTAGCGAAGTGGACAATGAGCAGTTCTTC.